This passage covers 6 T cell receptor beta chains from one sample sequenced in a study of OX40 agonist ivuxolimab in advanced cancers. Sequenced by immunoSEQ multiplex PCR; TCRdb stores in-frame clones only, minus some. The sample lists about 18,000 clones, approximately 85% seen once, with 62% in the top ten. The source material was CD4+ or CD8+ T cells sorted from blood, sampled in a trial of the OX40 agonist ivuxolimab. The receptors derive from an adult with an advanced solid tumor such as melanoma, head and neck, liver or kidney cancer.

The V gene is TRBV5-1, the J gene TRBJ1-1, with TRBD1 matching over 9 bases. Losses at the gene ends were 6 bases for V and 7 bases for J; bases not matched to a gene: 13. This CDR3 region has 15 residues. Germline CDR1 reads SGHRS; CDR2 reads YFSETQ. In DNA, the CDR3 is TGCGCCAGCAAACGTACCACAGGGGGCATGGATGAAGCTTTCTTT. Protein: CASKRTTGGMDEAFF.

In nucleotides, the CDR3 is TGTGCCAGTAGTATCGTGGCACCAGGGGATCAGCCCCAGCATTTT. It codes for CASSIVAPGDQPQHF. This chain joins TRBV19 and TRBJ1-5; tentative D call: TRBD1 (6 bases). CDR3 length: 15 residues. Trimming pared 3 bases from V and 5 bases from J, leaving 14 bases between. CDR1 and CDR2 from the germline V gene are LNHDA and SQIVND (reference sequence).

This chain connects TRBV15 to TRBJ2-5; D may match TRBD1 or TRBD2 (5 bases each). Germline V gives CDR1 LNHNV, CDR2 YYDKDF (reference sequence). The V end was cut by 4 bases, the J end by 5 bases, with 14 bases between. This CDR3 has 14 residues. CDR3 DNA: TGTGCCACCAGCATAACTAGGGGTCGGGAGACCCAGTACTTC. This encodes CATSITRGRETQYF.

The chain recombines TRBV29-1 with TRBJ2-3, with TRBD2 identical over 9 bases. This CDR3 is built from 14 residues. V lost 8 bases to trimming and J lost 7 bases; unmatched junction nucleotides: 13. CDR1 and CDR2 (germline): SQVTM, ANQGSEA. The CDR3: CSWGKAGGPNTQYF. CDR3 nucleotide sequence: TGCAGCTGGGGGAAGGCGGGAGGGCCGAATACGCAGTATTTT.

The CDR3 sequence: CASSLGQDHQETQYF. In nucleotides, the CDR3 is TGTGCCAGCAGCTTAGGACAGGATCATCAAGAGACCCAGTACTTC. The chain has TRBV5-8 and TRBJ2-5; 7 nucleotides line up with TRBD1. Looked up from germline, CDR1 is SGHTS and CDR2 is YDEGEE. Trimming took 2 bases from V and 2 from J; bases not matched to a gene: 6. This CDR3 comprises 15 residues.

The chain employs TRBV2 and TRBJ2-1; tentative D call: TRBD2 (5 bases). Germline V gene lookup returns CDR1 SNHLY and CDR2 FYNNEI. Trimming took 3 bases from V and 7 from J, leaving 19 bases between them. There are 16 residues in the CDR3. CDR3 DNA sequence: TGTGCCAGCAGTGACGGGGTCGGCCAAACCGGGAATGAGCAGTTCTTC. As protein: CASSDGVGQTGNEQFF.